This T cell receptor beta chain derives from a study of CD8 T cells in Susac syndrome. Random hexamers primed reverse transcription of about 0.5 to 1 ug RNA. Using its own MiXCR run on the immunoSEQ multiplex PCR reads, TCRdb lists one record per CDR3 protein. The table records roughly 80,000 distinct CDR3 sequences, roughly 91% of them present only once. This CDR3 is 14 amino acids long. Trimming removed 4 bases from V and 2 bases from J, with 11 bases in between. In germline, CDR1 is KGHSH, CDR2 LQKENI. This sequence was found in a human donor with Susac syndrome. The sequencing sample was made of CD4+ T cells from PBMCs. The chain recombines TRBV18 with TRBJ2-5; no clear D gene. CDR3 sequence (DNA): TGTGCCAGCTCACTGAGCCACCTTCAAGAGACCCAGTACTTC. This sequence encodes CASSLSHLQETQYF. The full variable domain, in which reference TRBV18 and TRBJ2-5 provide the parts outside the CDR3, is NAGVMQNPRHLVRRRGQEARLRCSPMKGHSHVYWYRQLPEEGLKFMVYLQKENIIDESGMPKERFSAEFPKEGPSILRIQQVVRGDSAAYFCASSLSHLQETQYFGPGTRLLVL.